This is a list of T cell receptor beta chains from one sample in a study of beta chain features in type 1 diabetes. Method: immunoSEQ multiplex PCR; TCRdb's copy keeps in-frame clones and lacks some. The sample comprises some 60,000 clones, roughly 60% of which are singletons, and around 2.2% rests with the top ten. Sequencing was done on a sample of Tregs from blood. The receptor source for this set is a woman between 18 and 29 years old in good health. Each CDR3 is given with its conserved first and last residue. D genes are given only for firm matches. Size is stated for part of the rows, as once, few or many counts, or as a class when the clone is expanded.

TRBV2,.,.,TRBJ1-5,TGTGCCAGCAGGTTCGGGTACGGGGGCAATCAGCCCCAGCATTTT,CASRFGYGGNQPQHF
TRBV5-1,TRBD2,.,TRBJ2-2,TGCGCCAGCAGCTTTAGCGGGCAGACCGGGGAGCTGTTTTTT,CASSFSGQTGELFF
TRBV30,TRBD2,few,TRBJ2-1,TGTGCCTGGACTGCAGCGGGAGGGTACAATGAGCAGTTCTTC,CAWTAAGGYNEQFF
TRBV4-2,.,.,TRBJ2-1,TGTGCCAGCAGCCAAGTTGGGGCCCTGAACGGTAATGAGCAGTTCTTC,CASSQVGALNGNEQFF
TRBV10-3,.,.,TRBJ1-2,TGTGCCATCAGTGTGGCAGGGGCTAACTATGGCTACACCTTC,CAISVAGANYGYTF
TRBV2,.,few,TRBJ1-4,TGTGCCAGCAGTGAAGCGCTTCTAGGGAGAACTAATGAAAAACTGTTTTTT,CASSEALLGRTNEKLFF
TRBV5-1,.,once,TRBJ2-7,TGCGCCAGCGGAGAGGGGGACATCCGCGAGCAGTACTTC,CASGEGDIREQYF
TRBV6-5,.,.,TRBJ2-3,TGTGCCAGCAGTCCAGGGGTTGGGGGCACAGATACGCAGTATTTT,CASSPGVGGTDTQYF
TRBV2,TRBD1,few,TRBJ2-7,TGTGCCAGCAGTGGCGGACAGGGTTCCTACGAGCAGTACTTC,CASSGGQGSYEQYF
TRBV9,.,few,TRBJ2-7,TGTGCCAGCAGCCAAGGGACTTTCTCCTACGAGCAGTACTTC,CASSQGTFSYEQYF
TRBV6-1,.,.,TRBJ1-1,TGTGCCAGCAGCCCTCCGGGACACCGTGAAGCTTTCTTT,CASSPPGHREAFF
TRBV29-1,TRBD1,few,TRBJ1-2,TGCAGCGCTGGGCGGGACAGCTATGGCTACACCTTC,CSAGRDSYGYTF
TRBV5-1,TRBD1,.,TRBJ2-1,TGCGCCAGCAGCTTTGCCCGGACAGGGGGAATTTACAATGAGCAGTTCTTC,CASSFARTGGIYNEQFF
TRBV11-3,.,.,TRBJ2-1,TGTGCCAGCAGTCTTGAGGGCGGAGGATCCTACAATGAGCAGTTCTTC,CASSLEGGGSYNEQFF
TRBV5-1,.,.,TRBJ2-3,TGCGCCAGCAGTTGGCTTAGCACAGATACGCAGTATTTT,CASSWLSTDTQYF
TRBV5-5,.,.,TRBJ2-1,TGTGCCAGCAGCTTGGCCTACCCGAGCTACAATGAGCAGTTCTTC,CASSLAYPSYNEQFF
TRBV7-9,.,once,TRBJ2-1,TGTGCCAGCAGCTGGCCCCTCCGGGACACGTACAATGAGCAGTTCTTC,CASSWPLRDTYNEQFF
TRBV15,TRBD2,.,TRBJ2-1,TGTGCCACCAGCAGATCAGGATGGTGGGGGACTAGCGGGAGATATGAGCAGTTCTTC,CATSRSGWWGTSGRYEQFF
TRBV7-9,TRBD1,.,TRBJ1-6,TGTGCCAGCAGCTCGCCGGGACAGGGAACGAATAATTCCCCCCTCCACTTT,CASSSPGQGTNNSPLHF
TRBV7-2,TRBD2,.,TRBJ2-1,TGTGCCAGCAGCTTAGCGCTAGGTAGCGGGAATGAGCAGTTCTTC,CASSLALGSGNEQFF
TRBV29-1,TRBD2,once,TRBJ2-3,TGCAGCGTTGCGCCTAGCGGGGGGGATAAGGGTACGCAGTATTTT,CSVAPSGGDKGTQYF
TRBV6-1,.,few,TRBJ2-5,TGTGCCATGTGTCTCGAGGAGACCCAGTACTTC,CAMCLEETQYF
TRBV28,TRBD1,few,TRBJ2-2,TGTGCCAGCAGTCCGACGGACAGGGCCACCGGGGAGCTGTTTTTT,CASSPTDRATGELFF
TRBV6-1,TRBD1,.,TRBJ1-2,TGTGCCAGCGGGAGACAGGGGGGGGGTTATGGCTACACCTTC,CASGRQGGGYGYTF
TRBV7-9,.,.,TRBJ2-7,TGTGCCAGCAGCTTAGCAAACAGTCCCTACGAGCAGTACTTC,CASSLANSPYEQYF
TRBV7-3,.,.,TRBJ2-3,TGTGCCAGCAGCCAAGTCGCGGTGAATACAGATACGCAGTATTTT,CASSQVAVNTDTQYF
TRBV7-2,.,.,TRBJ2-7,TGTGCCAGCAGCTTGGGACTCCCCAGGAGCTCCTACGAGCAGTACTTC,CASSLGLPRSSYEQYF
TRBV6-1,.,once,TRBJ2-4,TGTGCCAGCACCGCCTGGGGGGACAAAAACATTCAGTACTTC,CASTAWGDKNIQYF
TRBV11-2,TRBD2,.,TRBJ2-3,TGTGCCAGCAGCTTACAACAAAGCGGGGAGGGTACCGATACGCAGTATTTT,CASSLQQSGEGTDTQYF
TRBV9,TRBD2,.,TRBJ2-7,TGTGCCAGCAGCGCCCCCGGAGCGGGGGCCTTCTACGAGCAGTACTTC,CASSAPGAGAFYEQYF
TRBV7-2,TRBD2,.,TRBJ2-1,TGTGCCAGCAGCTTAAAATATCCGGGAGGGCCAAACAATGAGCAGTTCTTC,CASSLKYPGGPNNEQFF